This T cell receptor (beta chain) was retrieved from a study of cytomegalovirus exposure and HLA in healthy donors. 60 Vbeta and 13 Jbeta primers were used in PCR. Assay: immunoSEQ multiplex PCR; the TCRdb copy retains only in-frame clones and omits some. The data show 200,000 to 250,000 clones, with about 80% seen just once and about 7.5% held by the top ten. V was clipped by 5 bases and J by 1 base, with 12 bases between them. In germline, CDR1 is SGHTA, CDR2 FQGTGA. The CDR3 length is 15 residues. What was sequenced was PBMCs. The chain links TRBV7-3 to TRBJ2-1; D unresolved. The receptor was isolated from a woman aged 55-70 years in good health and CMV-seropositive. The CDR3 sequence is CASSPALGSYNEQFF. The CDR3 bases are TGTGCCAGCAGCCCCGCGCTAGGTTCCTACAATGAGCAGTTCTTC. Complete variable domain (other parts from reference TRBV7-3 and TRBJ2-1): GAGVSQTPSNKVTEKGKYVELRCDPISGHTALYWYRQSLGQGPEFLIYFQGTGAADDSGLPNDRFFAVRPEGSVSTLKIQRTERGDSAVYLCASSPALGSYNEQFFGPGTRLTVL.